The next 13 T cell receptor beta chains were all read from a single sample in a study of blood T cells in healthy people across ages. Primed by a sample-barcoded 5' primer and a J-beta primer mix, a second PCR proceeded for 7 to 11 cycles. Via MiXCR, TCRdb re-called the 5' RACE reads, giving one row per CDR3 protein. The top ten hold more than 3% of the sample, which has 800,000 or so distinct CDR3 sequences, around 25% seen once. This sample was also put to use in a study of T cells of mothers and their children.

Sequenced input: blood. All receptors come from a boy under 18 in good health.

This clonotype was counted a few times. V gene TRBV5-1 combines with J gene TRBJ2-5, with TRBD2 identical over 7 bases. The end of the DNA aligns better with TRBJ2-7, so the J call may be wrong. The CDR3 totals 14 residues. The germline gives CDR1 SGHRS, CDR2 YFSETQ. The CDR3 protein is CASSFGEGSYEQYF. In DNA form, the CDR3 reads TGCGCCAGCAGCTTTGGGGAGGGTAGCTACGAGCAGTACTTC.

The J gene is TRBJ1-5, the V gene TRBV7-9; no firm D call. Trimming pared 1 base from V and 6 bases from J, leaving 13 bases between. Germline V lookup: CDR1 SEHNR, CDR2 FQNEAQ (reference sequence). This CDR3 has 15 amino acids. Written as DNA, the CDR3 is TGTGCCAGCAGCTTAGGCCAGACCGCGGGTCAGCCCCAGCATTTT. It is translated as CASSLGQTAGQPQHF.

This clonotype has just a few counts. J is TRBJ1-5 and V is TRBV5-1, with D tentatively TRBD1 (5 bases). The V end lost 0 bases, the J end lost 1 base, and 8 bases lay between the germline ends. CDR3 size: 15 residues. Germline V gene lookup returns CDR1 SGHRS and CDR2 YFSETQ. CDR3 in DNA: TGCGCCAGCAGCTTGGAGGGGATGAGCAATCAGCCCCAGCATTTT. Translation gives CASSLEGMSNQPQHF.

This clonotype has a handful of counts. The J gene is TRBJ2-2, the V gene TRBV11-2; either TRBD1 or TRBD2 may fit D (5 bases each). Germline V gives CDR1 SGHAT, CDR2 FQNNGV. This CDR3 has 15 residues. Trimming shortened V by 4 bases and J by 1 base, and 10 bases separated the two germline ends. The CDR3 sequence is CASSSGTKNTGELFF. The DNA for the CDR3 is TGTGCCAGCAGCTCCGGGACCAAGAACACCGGGGAGCTGTTTTTT.

CDR3 sequence reads: CASRATGTSGYYEQYF. The CDR3 nucleotides are TGTGCCAGCAGGGCGACCGGGACTAGCGGATACTACGAGCAGTACTTC. The V and J genes are TRBV12-3 or TRBV12-4 and TRBJ2-7; TRBD2 aligns across 11 bases. The CDR3 is made up of 16 amino acids. After removal of 6 bases from V and 3 bases from J, the junction contained 10 bases not matched to a gene.

The CDR3 DNA follows: TGCAGTGCTACCACAGGGGGCGAAAATGAAAAACTGTTTTTT. This codes for CSATTGGENEKLFF. The J gene is TRBJ1-4, the V gene TRBV20-1; TRBD1 matches at 9 bases. Germline trimming cut 4 bases from V and 5 bases from J; bases unmatched to any gene: 5. This CDR3 contains 14 residues. Germline loops: CDR1 DFQATT, CDR2 SNEGSKA (reference sequence).

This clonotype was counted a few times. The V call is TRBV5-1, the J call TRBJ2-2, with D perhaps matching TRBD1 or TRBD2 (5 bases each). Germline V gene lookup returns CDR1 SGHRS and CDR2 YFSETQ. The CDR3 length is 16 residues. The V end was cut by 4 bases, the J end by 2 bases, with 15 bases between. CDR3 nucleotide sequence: TGCGCCAGCAGCCTGGCGGGTGGGACCAACACCGGGGAGCTGTTTTTT. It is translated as CASSLAGGTNTGELFF. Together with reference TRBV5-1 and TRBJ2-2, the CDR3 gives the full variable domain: KAGVTQTPRYLIKTRGQQVTLSCSPISGHRSVSWYQQTPGQGLQFLFEYFSETQRNKGNFPGRFSGRQFSNSRSEMNVSTLELGDSALYLCASSLAGGTNTGELFFGEGSRLTVL.

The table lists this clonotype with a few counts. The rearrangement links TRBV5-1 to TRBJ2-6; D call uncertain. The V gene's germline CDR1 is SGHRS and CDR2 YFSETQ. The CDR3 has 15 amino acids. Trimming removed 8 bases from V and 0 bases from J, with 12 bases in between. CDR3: CASRQVISGANVLTF. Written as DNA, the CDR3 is TGCGCCAGTCGACAAGTAATCTCTGGGGCCAACGTCCTGACTTTC.

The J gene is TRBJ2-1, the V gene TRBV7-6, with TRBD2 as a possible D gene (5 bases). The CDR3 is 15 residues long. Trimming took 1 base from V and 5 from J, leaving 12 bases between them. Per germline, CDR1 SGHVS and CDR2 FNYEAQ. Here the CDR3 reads CASSLVGGFNNEQFF. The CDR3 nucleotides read TGTGCCAGCAGCTTAGTTGGAGGATTCAACAATGAGCAGTTCTTC.

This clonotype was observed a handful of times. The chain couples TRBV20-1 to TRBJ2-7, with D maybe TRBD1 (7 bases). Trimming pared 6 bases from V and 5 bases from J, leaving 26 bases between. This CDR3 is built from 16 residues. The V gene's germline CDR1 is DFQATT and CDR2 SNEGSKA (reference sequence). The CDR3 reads CSAQGVLGGWGDEQYF. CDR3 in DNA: TGCAGTGCCCAGGGGGTTCTAGGCGGGTGGGGGGACGAGCAGTACTTC.

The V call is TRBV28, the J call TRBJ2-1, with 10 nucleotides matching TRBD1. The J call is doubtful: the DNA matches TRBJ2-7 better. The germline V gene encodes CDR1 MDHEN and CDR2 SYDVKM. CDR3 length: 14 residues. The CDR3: CASSLMGQGTGQYF. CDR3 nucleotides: TGTGCCAGCAGTTTAATGGGACAGGGGACGGGGCAGTACTTC.

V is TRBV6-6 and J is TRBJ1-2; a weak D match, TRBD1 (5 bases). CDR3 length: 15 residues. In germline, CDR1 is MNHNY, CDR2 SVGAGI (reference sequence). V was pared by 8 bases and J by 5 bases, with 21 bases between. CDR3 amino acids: CASRKSYRGDYGYTF. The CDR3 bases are TGTGCCAGCCGAAAGTCTTATAGGGGAGATTATGGCTACACCTTC.

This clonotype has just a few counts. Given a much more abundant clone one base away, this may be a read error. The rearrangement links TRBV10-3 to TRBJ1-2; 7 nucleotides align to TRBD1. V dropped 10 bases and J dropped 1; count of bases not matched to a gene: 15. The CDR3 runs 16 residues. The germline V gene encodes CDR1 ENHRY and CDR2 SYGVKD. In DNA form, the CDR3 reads TGTGCCACCAGGGAAGGCGGGACAGCGATTAACTATGGCTACACCTTC. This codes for CATREGGTAINYGYTF.